What follows are 5 T cell receptor beta chains derived from one specimen sequenced in a study of human T cells and chemical hapten exposure. Stated time point: pre-sensitization, week 0. This sample's treatment: therapeutic diphenylcyclopropenone sensitization with weekly scalp DPC. TCRdb itself ran the RACE reads through MiXCR, one entry per CDR3 protein. This sample has approximately 180,000 distinct CDR3 sequences; almost 30% occur once, and the top ten carry just under 3%. This material consisted of whole blood, taken in connection with sensitization to the hapten diphenylcyclopropenone (DPC). The receptors derive from a woman in her thirties with alopecia areata. Some clones in this sample may be carry-over from other donors' samples.

At least ten counts were recorded for this clonotype. V and J are TRBV10-3 and TRBJ2-7; D is ambiguous. The CDR3 extends over 11 amino acids. Trimming shortened V by 4 bases and J by 6 bases, and 7 bases separated the two germline ends. Germline values: CDR1 ENHRY, CDR2 SYGVKD. The CDR3 sequence is CAISVGPEQYF. CDR3 nucleotide sequence: TGTGCCATCAGTGTAGGGCCCGAGCAGTACTTC.

In this sample, this clonotype turned up a few times. This chain uses TRBV12-3 or TRBV12-4 with TRBJ2-4; D is unclear. With 6 bases removed from V and 8 bases from J, the gap between germline ends came to 14 bases. CDR3 length: 13 amino acids. CDR3 sequence: CASRPPVGYIQYF. CDR3 in DNA: TGTGCCAGCAGACCCCCCGTGGGATACATTCAGTACTTC.

J is TRBJ1-5 and V is TRBV6-1; 7 nucleotides line up with TRBD1. This CDR3 region has 16 residues. The J segment lost 2 bases and the V segment lost 4 bases, leaving 8 bases of the junction unmatched. Per germline, CDR1 MNHNS and CDR2 SASEGT. CDR3 bases: TGTGCCAGCAGTGCCGGAACAGGGGAAGGCAATCAGCCCCAGCATTTT. Protein product: CASSAGTGEGNQPQHF.

This clonotype was detected a few times. The V and J genes are TRBV29-1 and TRBJ1-1; D uncertain. The CDR3 has 12 residues. Germline CDR1 and CDR2: SQVTM and ANQGSEA. The V gene lost 8 bases and the J gene lost 3 bases, with 13 bases spanning the gap. CDR3: CSSIRQDTEAFF. CDR3 sequence (DNA): TGCAGCTCCATCCGACAAGACACTGAAGCTTTCTTT.

Only a few counts were recorded for this clonotype. The CDR3 sequence: CASMPPRTFYNEQFF. Written as DNA, the CDR3 is TGTGCCAGCATGCCGCCCCGGACTTTCTACAATGAGCAGTTCTTC. The chain combines TRBV7-8 with TRBJ2-1; a possible D gene is TRBD2 (5 bases). The CDR3 spans 15 residues. Germline V CDR1 and CDR2: SGHVS, FQNEAQ. V lost 7 bases to trimming and J lost 3 bases, with 16 bases between them.